This T cell receptor (beta chain) was obtained from a study of long-term antiretroviral therapy in people with HIV. Across the whole study: Of all samples, the earliest predate the 2015 immediate-ART recommendation by about a decade.

Findings and caveats of the study: ART-treated samples gained diversity yet remained below transplant donor controls.

Run at survey level, the immunoSEQ assay was version v3.0. The data were produced by immunoSEQ multiplex PCR, yet TCRdb's version contains in-frame clones alone and is incomplete. The sample carries about 32,000 clones, 70% to 90% recorded once. A word on this clone: Its antigen is not known.

Germline V CDR1 and CDR2: WSHSY, SAAADI. The CDR3 sequence is 10 residues long. V lost 3 bases and J lost 6, with 0 bases in between. The chain has TRBV10-2 and TRBJ2-1; D is unclear. The input for sequencing was unsorted PBMCs, taken 3.3 years after starting antiretroviral therapy. This TCR derives from a man in his late teens or twenties with HIV. The CDR3 spells CASSDNEQFF. The CDR3 nucleotides read TGCGCCAGCAGTGACAATGAGCAGTTCTTC.